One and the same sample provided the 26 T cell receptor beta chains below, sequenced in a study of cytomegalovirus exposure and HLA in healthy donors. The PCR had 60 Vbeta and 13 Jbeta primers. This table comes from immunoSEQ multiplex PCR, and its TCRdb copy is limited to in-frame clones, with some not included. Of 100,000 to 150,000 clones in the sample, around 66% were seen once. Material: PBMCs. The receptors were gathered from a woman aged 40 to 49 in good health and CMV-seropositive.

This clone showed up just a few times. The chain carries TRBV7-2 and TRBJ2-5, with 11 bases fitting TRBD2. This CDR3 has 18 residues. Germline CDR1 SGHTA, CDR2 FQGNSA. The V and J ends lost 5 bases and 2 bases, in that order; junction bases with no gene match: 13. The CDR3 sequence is CASSRRGSGRGGQETQYF. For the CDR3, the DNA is TGTGCCAGCAGCCGCCGTGGTAGCGGGAGGGGGGGGCAAGAGACCCAGTACTTC.

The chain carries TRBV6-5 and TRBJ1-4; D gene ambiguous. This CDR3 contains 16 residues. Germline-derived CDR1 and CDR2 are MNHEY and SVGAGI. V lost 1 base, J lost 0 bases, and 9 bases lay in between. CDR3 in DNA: TGTGCCAGCAGTTACTTAGAGGGAGCAACTAATGAAAAACTGTTTTTT. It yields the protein CASSYLEGATNEKLFF.

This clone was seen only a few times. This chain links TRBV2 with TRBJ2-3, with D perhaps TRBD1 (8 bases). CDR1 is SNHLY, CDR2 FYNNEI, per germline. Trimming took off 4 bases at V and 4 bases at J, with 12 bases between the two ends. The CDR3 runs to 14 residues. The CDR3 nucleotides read TGTGCCAGCAGTGGACAGGGGAGGGCAGATACGCAGTATTTT. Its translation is CASSGQGRADTQYF.

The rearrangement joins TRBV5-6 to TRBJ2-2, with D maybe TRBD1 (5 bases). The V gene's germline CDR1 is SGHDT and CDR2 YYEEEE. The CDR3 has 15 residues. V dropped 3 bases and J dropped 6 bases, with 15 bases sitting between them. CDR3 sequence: CASSWRTKAAGELFF. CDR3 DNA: TGTGCCAGCAGCTGGCGGACAAAGGCCGCCGGGGAGCTGTTTTTT. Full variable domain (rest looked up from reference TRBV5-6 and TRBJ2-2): DAGVTQSPTHLIKTRGQQVTLRCSPKSGHDTVSWYQQALGQGPQFIFQYYEEEERQRGNFPDRFSGHQFPNYSSELNVNALLLGDSALYLCASSWRTKAAGELFFGEGSRLTVL.

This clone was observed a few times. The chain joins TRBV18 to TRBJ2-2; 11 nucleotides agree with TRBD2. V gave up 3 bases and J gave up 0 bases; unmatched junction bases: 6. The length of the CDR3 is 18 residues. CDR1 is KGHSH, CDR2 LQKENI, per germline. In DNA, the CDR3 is TGTGCCAGCTCACCGAAGACTAGCGGGGCATCGAACACCGGGGAGCTGTTTTTT. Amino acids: CASSPKTSGASNTGELFF.

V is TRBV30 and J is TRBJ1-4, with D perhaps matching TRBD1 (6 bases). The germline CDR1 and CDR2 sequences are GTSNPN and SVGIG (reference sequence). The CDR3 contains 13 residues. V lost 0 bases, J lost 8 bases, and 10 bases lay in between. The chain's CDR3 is CAWSVRTEEKLFF. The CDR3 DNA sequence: TGTGCCTGGAGTGTAAGGACAGAGGAAAAACTGTTTTTT.

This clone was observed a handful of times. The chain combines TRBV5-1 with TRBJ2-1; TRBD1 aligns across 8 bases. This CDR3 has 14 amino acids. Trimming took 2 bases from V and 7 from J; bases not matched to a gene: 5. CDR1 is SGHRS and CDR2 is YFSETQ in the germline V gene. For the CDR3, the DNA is TGCGCCAGCAGCTTCGGGACAGGCGTGAATGAGCAGTTCTTC. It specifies CASSFGTGVNEQFF. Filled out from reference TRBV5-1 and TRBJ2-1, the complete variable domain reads KAGVTQTPRYLIKTRGQQVTLSCSPISGHRSVSWYQQTPGQGLQFLFEYFSETQRNKGNFPGRFSGRQFSNSRSEMNVSTLELGDSALYLCASSFGTGVNEQFFGPGTRLTVL.

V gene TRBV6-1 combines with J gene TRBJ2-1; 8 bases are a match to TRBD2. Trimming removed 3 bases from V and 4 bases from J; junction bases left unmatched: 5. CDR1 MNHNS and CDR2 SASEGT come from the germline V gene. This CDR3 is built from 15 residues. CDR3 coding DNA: TGTGCCAGCAGTGAGAGGACTAGCAAGTACAATGAGCAGTTCTTC. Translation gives CASSERTSKYNEQFF.

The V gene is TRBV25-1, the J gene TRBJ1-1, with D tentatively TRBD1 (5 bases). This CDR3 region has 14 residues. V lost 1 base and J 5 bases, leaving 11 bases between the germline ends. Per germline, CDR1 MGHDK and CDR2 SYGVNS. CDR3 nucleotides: TGTGCCAGCAGTGAATCATGGGGCCGGACTGAAGCTTTCTTT. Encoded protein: CASSESWGRTEAFF.

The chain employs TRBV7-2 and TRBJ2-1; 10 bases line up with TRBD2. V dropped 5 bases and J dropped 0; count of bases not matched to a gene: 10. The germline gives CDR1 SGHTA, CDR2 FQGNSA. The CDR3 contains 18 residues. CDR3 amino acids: CASSALAGALSSYNEQFF. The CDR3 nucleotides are TGTGCCAGCAGCGCGCTAGCGGGGGCCCTTAGCTCCTACAATGAGCAGTTCTTC.

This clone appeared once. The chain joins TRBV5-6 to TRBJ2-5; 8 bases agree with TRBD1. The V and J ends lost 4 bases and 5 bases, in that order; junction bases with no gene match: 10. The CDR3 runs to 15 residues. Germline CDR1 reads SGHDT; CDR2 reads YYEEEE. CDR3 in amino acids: CASSLGQGRGETQYF. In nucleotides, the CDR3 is TGTGCCAGCAGCCTAGGACAGGGCCGGGGGGAGACCCAGTACTTC.

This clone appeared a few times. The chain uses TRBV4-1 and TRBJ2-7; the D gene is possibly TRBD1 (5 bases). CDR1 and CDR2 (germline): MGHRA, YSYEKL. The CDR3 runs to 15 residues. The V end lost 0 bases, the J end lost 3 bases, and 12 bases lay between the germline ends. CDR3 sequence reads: CASSQEGRANYEQYF. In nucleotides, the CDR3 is TGCGCCAGCAGCCAAGAAGGCAGGGCCAACTACGAGCAGTACTTC.

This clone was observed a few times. For the CDR3, the DNA is TGTGCCAGCAGCCAAGATACGGACACGGCAGCTTTCTTT. Its translation is CASSQDTDTAAFF. V gene TRBV4-2 combines with J gene TRBJ1-1; D is possibly TRBD1 (5 bases). The CDR3 extends over 13 amino acids. Germline CDR1 and CDR2: LGHNA and YNFKEQ. V lost 0 bases, J lost 10 bases, and 12 bases lay in between.

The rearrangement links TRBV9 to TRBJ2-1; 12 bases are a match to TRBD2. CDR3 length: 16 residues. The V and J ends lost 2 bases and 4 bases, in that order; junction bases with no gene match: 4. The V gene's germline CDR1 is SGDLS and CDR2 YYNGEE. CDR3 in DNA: TGTGCCAGCAGCGTCCTAGCGGGAGGGCGGTACAATGAGCAGTTCTTC. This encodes CASSVLAGGRYNEQFF.

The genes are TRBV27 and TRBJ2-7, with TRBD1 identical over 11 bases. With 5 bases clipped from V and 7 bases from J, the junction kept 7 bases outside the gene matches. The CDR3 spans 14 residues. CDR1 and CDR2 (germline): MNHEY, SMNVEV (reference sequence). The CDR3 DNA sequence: TGTGCCAGCAGTCACGGACAGGGGGCGGGGGAGCAGTACTTC. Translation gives CASSHGQGAGEQYF.

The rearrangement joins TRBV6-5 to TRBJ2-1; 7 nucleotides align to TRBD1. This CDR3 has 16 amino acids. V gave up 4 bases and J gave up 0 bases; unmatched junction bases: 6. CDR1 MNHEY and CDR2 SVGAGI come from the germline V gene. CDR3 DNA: TGTGCCAGCAGTTCACCGACAGGGAGCTCCTACAATGAGCAGTTCTTC. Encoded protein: CASSSPTGSSYNEQFF.

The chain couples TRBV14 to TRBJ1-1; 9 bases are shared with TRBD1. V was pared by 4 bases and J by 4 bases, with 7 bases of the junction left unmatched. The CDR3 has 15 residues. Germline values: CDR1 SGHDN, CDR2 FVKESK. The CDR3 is CASSPATGGGTEAFF. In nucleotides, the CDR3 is TGTGCCAGCAGCCCCGCGACAGGGGGAGGCACTGAAGCTTTCTTT.

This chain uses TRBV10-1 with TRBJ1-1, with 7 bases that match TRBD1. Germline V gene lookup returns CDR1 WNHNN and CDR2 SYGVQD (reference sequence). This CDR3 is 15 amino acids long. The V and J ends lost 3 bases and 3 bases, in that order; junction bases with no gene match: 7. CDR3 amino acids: CASSEASQGYTEAFF. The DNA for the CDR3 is TGCGCCAGCAGTGAAGCTTCACAGGGGTACACTGAAGCTTTCTTT.

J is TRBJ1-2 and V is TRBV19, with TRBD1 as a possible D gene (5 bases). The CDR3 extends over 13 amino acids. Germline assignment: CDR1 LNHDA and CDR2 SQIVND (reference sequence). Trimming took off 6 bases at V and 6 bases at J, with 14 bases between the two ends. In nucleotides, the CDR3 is TGTGCCAGTAGCTACCAGGGTTCTCATGGCTACACCTTC. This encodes CASSYQGSHGYTF.

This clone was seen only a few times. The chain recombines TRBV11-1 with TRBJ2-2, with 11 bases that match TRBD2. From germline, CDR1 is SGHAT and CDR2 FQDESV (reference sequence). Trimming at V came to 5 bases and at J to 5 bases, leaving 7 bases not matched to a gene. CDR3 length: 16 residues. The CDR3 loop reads CASSRGLAGQTGELFF. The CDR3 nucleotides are TGTGCCAGCAGCCGAGGACTAGCGGGCCAAACCGGGGAGCTGTTTTTT.

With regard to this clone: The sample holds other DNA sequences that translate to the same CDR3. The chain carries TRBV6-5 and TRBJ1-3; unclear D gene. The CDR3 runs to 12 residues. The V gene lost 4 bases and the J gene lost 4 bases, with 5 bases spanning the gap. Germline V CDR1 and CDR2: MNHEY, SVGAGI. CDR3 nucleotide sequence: TGTGCCAGCAGTTCTCAGGGAAACACCATATATTTT. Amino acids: CASSSQGNTIYF.

CDR3 protein: CASSRAASGGSSYNEQFF. CDR3 bases: TGTGCCAGCTCTCGGGCGGCTAGCGGGGGGAGCTCCTACAATGAGCAGTTCTTC. The rearrangement joins TRBV18 to TRBJ2-1; TRBD2 agrees at 11 bases. From germline, CDR1 is KGHSH and CDR2 LQKENI. There are 18 residues in the CDR3. The V and J ends lost 6 bases and 0 bases, in that order; junction bases with no gene match: 10.

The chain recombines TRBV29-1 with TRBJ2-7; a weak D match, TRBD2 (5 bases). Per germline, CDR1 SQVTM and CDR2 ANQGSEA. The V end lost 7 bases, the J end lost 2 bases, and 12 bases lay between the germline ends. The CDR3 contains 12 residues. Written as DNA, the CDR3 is TGCAGCGCCGCCGGGGATACCTACGAGCAGTACTTC. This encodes CSAAGDTYEQYF.

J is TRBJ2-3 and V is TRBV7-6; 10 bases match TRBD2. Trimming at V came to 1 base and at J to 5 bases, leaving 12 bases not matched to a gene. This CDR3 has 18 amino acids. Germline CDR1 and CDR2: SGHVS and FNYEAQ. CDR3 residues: CASSLVPTTSGVRDTQYF. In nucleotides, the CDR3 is TGTGCCAGCAGCTTAGTCCCAACCACTAGCGGGGTTAGAGATACGCAGTATTTT.

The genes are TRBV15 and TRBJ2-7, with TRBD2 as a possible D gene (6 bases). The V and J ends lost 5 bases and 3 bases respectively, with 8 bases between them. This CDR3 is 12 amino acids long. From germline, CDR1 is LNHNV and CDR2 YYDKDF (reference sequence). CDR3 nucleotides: TGTGCCACCAGCGGGGGACTCTACGAGCAGTACTTC. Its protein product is CATSGGLYEQYF.

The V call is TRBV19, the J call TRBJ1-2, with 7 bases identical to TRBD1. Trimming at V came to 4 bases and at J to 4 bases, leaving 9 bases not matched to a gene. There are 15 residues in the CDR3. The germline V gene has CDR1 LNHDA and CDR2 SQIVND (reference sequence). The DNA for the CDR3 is TGTGCCAGTAGTACACACCGACAGGGCCCCTATGGCTACACCTTC. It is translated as CASSTHRQGPYGYTF.